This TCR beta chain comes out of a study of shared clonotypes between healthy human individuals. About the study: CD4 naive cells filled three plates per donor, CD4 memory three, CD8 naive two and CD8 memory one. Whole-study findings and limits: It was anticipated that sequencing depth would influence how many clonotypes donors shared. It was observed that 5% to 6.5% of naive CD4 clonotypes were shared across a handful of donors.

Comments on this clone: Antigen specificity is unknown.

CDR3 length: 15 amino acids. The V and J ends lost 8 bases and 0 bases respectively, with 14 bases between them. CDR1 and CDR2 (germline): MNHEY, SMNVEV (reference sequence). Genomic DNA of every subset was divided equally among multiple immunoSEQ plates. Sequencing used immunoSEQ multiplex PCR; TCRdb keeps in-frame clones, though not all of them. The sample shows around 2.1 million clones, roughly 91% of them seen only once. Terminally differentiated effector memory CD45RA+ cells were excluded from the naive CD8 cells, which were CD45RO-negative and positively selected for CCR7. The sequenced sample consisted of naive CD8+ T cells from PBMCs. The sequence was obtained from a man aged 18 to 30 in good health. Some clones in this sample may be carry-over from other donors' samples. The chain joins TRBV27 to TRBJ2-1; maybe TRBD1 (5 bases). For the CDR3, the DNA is TGTGCCAGCCAAATCCACAGGAGCTCCTACAATGAGCAGTTCTTC. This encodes CASQIHRSSYNEQFF.